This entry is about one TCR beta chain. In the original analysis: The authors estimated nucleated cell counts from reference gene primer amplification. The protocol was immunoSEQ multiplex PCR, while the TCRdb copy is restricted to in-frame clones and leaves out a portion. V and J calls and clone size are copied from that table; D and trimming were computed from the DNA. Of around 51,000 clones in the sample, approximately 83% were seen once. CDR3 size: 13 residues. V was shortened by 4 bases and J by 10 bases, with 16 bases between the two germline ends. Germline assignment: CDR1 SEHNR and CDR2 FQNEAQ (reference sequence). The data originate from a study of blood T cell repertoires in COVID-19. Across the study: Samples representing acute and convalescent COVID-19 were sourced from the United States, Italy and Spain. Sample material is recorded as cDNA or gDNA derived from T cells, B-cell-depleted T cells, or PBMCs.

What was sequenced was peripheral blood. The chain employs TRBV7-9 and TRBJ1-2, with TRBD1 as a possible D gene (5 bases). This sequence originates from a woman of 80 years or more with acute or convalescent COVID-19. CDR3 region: CASSYYDSFDYTF. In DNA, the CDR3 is TGTGCCAGCAGCTATTATGACAGTTTCGACTACACCTTC. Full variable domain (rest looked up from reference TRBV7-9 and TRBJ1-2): DTGVSQNPRHKITKRGQNVTFRCDPISEHNRLYWYRQTLGQGPEFLTYFQNEAQLEKSRLLSDRFSAERPKGSFSTLEIQRTEQGDSAMYLCASSYYDSFDYTFGSGTRLTVV.